One sample yielded the 30 T cell receptor beta chains listed below, sequenced in a study of shared clonotypes between healthy human individuals. The method was immunoSEQ multiplex PCR; TCRdb's version includes in-frame clones alone and lacks a portion of them. This sample has approximately 1,500,000 clones, with around 98% found just once. Sequencing input: naive CD4+ T cells sorted from blood. Subset: CD45RA+ positively selected. All receptors derive from a man aged 25-40 years in good health.

Here the CDR3 reads CASSSGSASGANVLTF. Written as DNA, the CDR3 is TGTGCCAGTAGTTCAGGGTCCGCCTCTGGGGCCAACGTCCTGACTTTC. The V call is TRBV19, the J call TRBJ2-6, with D possibly being TRBD1 (5 bases). This CDR3 spans 16 amino acids. V gave up 5 bases and J gave up 0 bases, with 11 bases separating them. Germline CDR1 reads LNHDA; CDR2 reads SQIVND (reference sequence).

The table lists this clone with a count of one. The chain couples TRBV7-5 to TRBJ1-1; TRBD1, as called in the table, went unchecked against the DNA. TRBV7-5 constitutes a pseudogene. The CDR3 is 15 residues long. The CDR3 sequence is CARSPSRQGGPEAFF. The CDR3 DNA follows: TGTGCCAGAAGCCCCTCCCGGCAGGGTGGCCCTGAAGCTTTCTTT.

The J gene is TRBJ2-1, the V gene TRBV5-5; D possibly corresponds to TRBD1 (5 bases). Trimming took off 0 bases at V and 9 bases at J, with 16 bases between the two ends. The CDR3 extends over 15 amino acids. Germline lookup yields CDR1 SGHKS and CDR2 YYEKEE (reference sequence). As DNA, the CDR3 is TGTGCCAGCAGCTTGGTTCGGCAGGGAATGGGTGAGCAGTTCTTC. As protein: CASSLVRQGMGEQFF. Together with reference TRBV5-5 and TRBJ2-1, the CDR3 gives the full variable domain: DAGVTQSPTHLIKTRGQQVTLRCSPISGHKSVSWYQQVLGQGPQFIFQYYEKEERGRGNFPDRFSARQFPNYSSELNVNALLLGDSALYLCASSLVRQGMGEQFFGPGTRLTVL.

This chain uses TRBV30 with TRBJ2-1; tentative D call: TRBD1 (6 bases). V was shortened by 0 bases and J by 5 bases, with 14 bases between the two germline ends. This CDR3 is built from 15 residues. Germline CDR1 GTSNPN, CDR2 SVGIG (reference sequence). The chain's CDR3 is CAWSVGQGRNNEQFF. CDR3 bases: TGTGCCTGGAGTGTAGGCCAGGGGCGTAACAATGAGCAGTTCTTC.

The V call is TRBV5-1, the J call TRBJ2-3, with 9 bases that match TRBD2. Germline V gene data show CDR1 as SGHRS and CDR2 as YFSETQ. The CDR3 runs 16 residues. V shed 4 bases, J shed 5 bases, and the junction held 11 bases outside the gene matches. The CDR3 loop is CASSPLASGKEDTQYF. The CDR3, as DNA: TGCGCCAGCAGCCCCCTAGCTAGCGGGAAAGAAGATACGCAGTATTTT.

The gene calls are TRBV14 and TRBJ2-7; D uncertain. CDR1 SGHDN and CDR2 FVKESK come from the germline V gene. V shed 1 base and J shed 3 bases, with 4 bases lying between them. The CDR3 length is 12 residues. The CDR3 loop is CASSQAFYEQYF. CDR3 nucleotides: TGTGCCAGCAGCCAAGCCTTCTACGAGCAGTACTTC. Full variable domain (remainder filled in from reference TRBV14 and TRBJ2-7): EAGVTQFPSHSVIEKGQTVTLRCDPISGHDNLYWYRRVMGKEIKFLLHFVKESKQDESGMPNNRFLAERTGGTYSTLKVQPAELEDSGVYFCASSQAFYEQYFGPGTRLTVT.

The chain employs TRBV5-1 and TRBJ2-1; D not certain. Germline-derived CDR1 and CDR2 are SGHRS and YFSETQ. Trimming left V 1 base short and J 0 bases short, with 8 bases between. This CDR3 is 15 amino acids long. Here the CDR3 reads CASSLFGSSYNEQFF. The CDR3 DNA reads TGCGCCAGCAGCTTGTTTGGGTCCTCCTACAATGAGCAGTTCTTC. Complete variable domain (other parts from reference TRBV5-1 and TRBJ2-1): KAGVTQTPRYLIKTRGQQVTLSCSPISGHRSVSWYQQTPGQGLQFLFEYFSETQRNKGNFPGRFSGRQFSNSRSEMNVSTLELGDSALYLCASSLFGSSYNEQFFGPGTRLTVL.

The V and J genes are TRBV5-5 and TRBJ2-3; 10 bases match TRBD1. V gave up 0 bases and J gave up 4 bases; unmatched junction bases: 2. Germline lookup yields CDR1 SGHKS and CDR2 YYEKEE (reference sequence). The CDR3 length is 15 residues. The CDR3 here is CASSLGTGGPDTQYF. Here the CDR3 DNA reads TGTGCCAGCAGCTTGGGGACAGGGGGGCCAGATACGCAGTATTTT.

This clone was seen just once. The genes are TRBV7-2 and TRBJ1-2; D unclear. The CDR3 contains 15 residues. Trimming left V 1 base short and J 5 bases short, with 14 bases between. The V gene's germline CDR1 is SGHTA and CDR2 FQGNSA. In nucleotides, the CDR3 is TGTGCCAGCAGCTTAGTTAGAGCGGAACTTTATGGCTACACCTTC. The encoded protein is CASSLVRAELYGYTF.

The chain couples TRBV18 to TRBJ2-1; 8 nucleotides align to TRBD2. The CDR3 spans 15 residues. CDR1 is KGHSH, CDR2 LQKENI, per germline. The junction had 11 bases not matched to a gene; V was cut back by 4 bases and J by 9 bases. The CDR3 loop is CASSRPGGIGGEQFF. In DNA form, the CDR3 reads TGTGCCAGCTCACGCCCGGGGGGGATCGGCGGTGAGCAGTTCTTC.

The DNA for the CDR3 is TGTGCCAGCTCACCACGCAGGACAGGGTCGTGGTATGGCTACACCTTC. Its protein product is CASSPRRTGSWYGYTF. The rearrangement uses TRBV18 and TRBJ1-2, with 8 bases aligning to TRBD1. Germline values: CDR1 KGHSH, CDR2 LQKENI. This CDR3 comprises 16 residues. The V and J ends lost 1 base and 5 bases, in that order; junction bases with no gene match: 9.

V is TRBV6-6 and J is TRBJ2-3; tentatively, D is TRBD1 (6 bases). V shed 5 bases and J shed 6 bases, with 15 bases lying between them. The CDR3 extends over 14 amino acids. The germline gives CDR1 MNHNY, CDR2 SVGAGI (reference sequence). As DNA, the CDR3 is TGTGCCAGCAGTAGCGACCGAACAGGGGATACGCAGTATTTT. Its translation: CASSSDRTGDTQYF.

The chain has TRBV5-1 and TRBJ2-1, with D possibly TRBD2 on 5 matching bases. In germline, CDR1 is SGHRS, CDR2 YFSETQ. The V end lost 0 bases, the J end lost 6 bases, and 10 bases lay between the germline ends. There are 14 residues in the CDR3. The CDR3 loop is CASSLARRTNEQFF. The CDR3 DNA is TGCGCCAGCAGCTTGGCCCGGAGGACCAATGAGCAGTTCTTC.

The chain links TRBV27 to TRBJ2-2; 7 nucleotides match TRBD2. Germline CDR1 and CDR2: MNHEY and SMNVEV (reference sequence). The CDR3 sequence is 15 residues long. Trimming took 2 bases from V and 6 from J; bases not matched to a gene: 6. Here the CDR3 DNA reads TGTGCCAGCAGTTTAGTCCCGACTAGCCCCGGGGAGCTGTTTTTT. Translated, it gives CASSLVPTSPGELFF.

The rearrangement links TRBV27 to TRBJ2-7, with D tentatively TRBD1 or TRBD2 (5 bases each). The germline CDR1 and CDR2 sequences are MNHEY and SMNVEV (reference sequence). The V end lost 4 bases, the J end lost 7 bases, and 14 bases lay between the germline ends. This CDR3 region has 13 residues. CDR3: CASSSAGTWEQYF. The CDR3 DNA is TGTGCCAGCAGTTCCGCCGGGACGTGGGAGCAGTACTTC.

This chain links TRBV19 with TRBJ2-2; 9 bases are shared with TRBD1. The CDR3 sequence is 15 residues long. V was pared by 6 bases and J by 6 bases, with 8 bases of the junction left unmatched. The germline gives CDR1 LNHDA, CDR2 SQIVND (reference sequence). Written as DNA, the CDR3 is TGTGCCAGTAGCCGGGACAGGGTGGGGTCCGGGGAGCTGTTTTTT. Its protein product is CASSRDRVGSGELFF.

The V and J genes are TRBV6-6 and TRBJ1-1; D call uncertain. The V gene lost 7 bases and the J gene lost 4 bases, with 16 bases spanning the gap. CDR3 size: 14 residues. Germline CDR1 is MNHNY and CDR2 is SVGAGI (reference sequence). CDR3 sequence reads: CASIWERRGTEAFF. As DNA, the CDR3 is TGTGCCAGCATTTGGGAACGCCGGGGCACTGAAGCTTTCTTT.

The CDR3 loop reads CASSLKWVRAATEAFF. The CDR3 nucleotides are TGTGCCAGCAGCTTAAAATGGGTCAGGGCAGCAACTGAAGCTTTCTTT. This chain links TRBV7-8 with TRBJ1-1; tentative D call: TRBD1 (5 bases). Germline values: CDR1 SGHVS, CDR2 FQNEAQ. CDR3 size: 16 residues. Trimming stripped 2 bases from V and 5 bases from J, with 18 bases between. The entire variable domain, with the rest obtained from reference TRBV7-8 and TRBJ1-1, is as follows: GAGVSQSPRYKVAKRGQDVALRCDPISGHVSLFWYQQALGQGPEFLTYFQNEAQLDKSGLPSDRFFAERPEGSVSTLKIQRTQQEDSAVYLCASSLKWVRAATEAFFGQGTRLTVV.

The chain uses TRBV27 and TRBJ2-7; TRBD1 matches at 10 bases. This CDR3 comprises 14 residues. Per germline, CDR1 MNHEY and CDR2 SMNVEV (reference sequence). The V and J ends lost 7 bases and 3 bases, in that order; junction bases with no gene match: 6. This chain's CDR3 is CASKRQGAGYEQYF. The DNA of the CDR3 is TGTGCCAGCAAAAGACAGGGGGCGGGCTACGAGCAGTACTTC.

The rearrangement joins TRBV29-1 to TRBJ2-5; D is perhaps TRBD1 (5 bases). The CDR3 is made up of 12 amino acids. From germline, CDR1 is SQVTM and CDR2 ANQGSEA. Trimming took 3 bases from V and 5 from J, leaving 10 bases between them. The CDR3 nucleotides are TGCAGCGTTGATCAGGGATCGGAGACCCAGTACTTC. Its protein product is CSVDQGSETQYF.

The chain combines TRBV6-5 with TRBJ2-2; 9 bases match TRBD2. The trim removed 8 bases at V and 7 bases at J, leaving 8 bases unmatched. The CDR3 loop spans 14 amino acids. Germline loops: CDR1 MNHEY, CDR2 SVGAGI. CDR3 loop: CASGASGAGGELFF. CDR3 bases: TGTGCCAGCGGGGCTAGCGGGGCTGGCGGGGAGCTGTTTTTT.

V gene TRBV6-1 combines with J gene TRBJ2-1; a weak D match, TRBD2 (6 bases). The CDR3 consists of 13 residues. The germline CDR1 and CDR2 sequences are MNHNS and SASEGT. Between the trimmed V and J ends, which lost 6 bases and 10 bases, there was a span of 16 bases. The CDR3 nucleotides are TGTGCCAGCAGGCGGGACCTTCAAGGGGAGCAGTTCTTC. This encodes CASRRDLQGEQFF.

The J gene is TRBJ2-7, the V gene TRBV7-8; the match to TRBD1 covers 9 bases. This CDR3 is 17 amino acids long. J was trimmed by 0 bases and V by 6 bases; bases with no gene match: 12. Germline loops: CDR1 SGHVS, CDR2 FQNEAQ. DNA of the CDR3: TGTGCCAGCAGTTCCAGCCCCGGGACAGGGCTCTCCTACGAGCAGTACTTC. Translated: CASSSSPGTGLSYEQYF.

This clone was observed once. The rearrangement links TRBV30 to TRBJ2-7; TRBD1 matches 7 bases. CDR1 is GTSNPN, CDR2 SVGIG, per germline (reference sequence). V lost 0 bases and J lost 4; bases outside the gene matches: 6. The CDR3 is 14 residues long. This CDR3 is CAWSVGGWRYEQYF. CDR3 DNA: TGTGCCTGGAGTGTAGGGGGCTGGAGATACGAGCAGTACTTC.

This clone is a singleton in its sample. V is TRBV9 and J is TRBJ2-3, with no clear D. The CDR3 has 17 amino acids. In germline, CDR1 is SGDLS, CDR2 YYNGEE. Trimming pared 0 bases from V and 0 bases from J, leaving 14 bases between. CDR3 bases: TGTGCCAGCAGCGTAGCTACGGGCAGACCTAGCACAGATACGCAGTATTTT. Protein sequence: CASSVATGRPSTDTQYF.

This clone occurred once. CDR3 bases: TGTGCCAGCAGTTTAGGAGGGAATCTGGACACCATATATTTT. Translation: CASSLGGNLDTIYF. The chain is built from TRBV27 and TRBJ1-3; D not resolved. Per the germline V gene, CDR1 is MNHEY and CDR2 is SMNVEV (reference sequence). Trimming shortened V by 2 bases and J by 8 bases, and 13 bases separated the two germline ends. This CDR3 has 14 residues.

The CDR3 is CASSWGSSGPQYNEQFF. Here the CDR3 DNA reads TGTGCCAGCAGCTGGGGGAGTAGCGGACCTCAGTACAATGAGCAGTTCTTC. This chain uses TRBV5-4 with TRBJ2-1; D is perhaps TRBD2 (6 bases). The V end lost 3 bases, the J end lost 4 bases, and 20 bases lay between the germline ends. Germline CDR1 is SGHNT and CDR2 is YYREEE (reference sequence). The CDR3 runs to 17 residues.

The rearrangement uses TRBV5-1 and TRBJ2-2, with D possibly TRBD2 on 6 matching bases. The length of the CDR3 is 16 residues. Germline CDR1 reads SGHRS; CDR2 reads YFSETQ. V lost 4 bases to trimming and J lost 2 bases, with 15 bases between them. The CDR3 nucleotides are TGCGCCAGCAGCCCTTCGGGGGTCGGAAACACCGGGGAGCTGTTTTTT. Translating gives CASSPSGVGNTGELFF.

V is TRBV5-1 and J is TRBJ2-1, with 11 bases aligning to TRBD1. The CDR3 is made up of 16 amino acids. The junction had 5 bases not matched to a gene; V was cut back by 2 bases and J by 4 bases. In germline, CDR1 is SGHRS, CDR2 YFSETQ. The CDR3 bases are TGCGCCAGCAGCTTTGCCGGGACAGGGGGTTACAATGAGCAGTTCTTC. Its protein is CASSFAGTGGYNEQFF.

The chain combines TRBV11-2 with TRBJ2-7; tentative D call: TRBD1 (6 bases). The V gene's germline CDR1 is SGHAT and CDR2 FQNNGV. The V and J ends lost 1 base and 8 bases respectively, with 15 bases between them. The CDR3 extends over 14 amino acids. CDR3 sequence (DNA): TGTGCCAGCAGCTTAGTAATAGGGGGAAGTAAGCAGTACTTC. Translation gives CASSLVIGGSKQYF.